This is a list of T cell receptor beta chains from one sample in a study of radiation and T cells in renal cell carcinoma. Measured with immunoSEQ multiplex PCR; TCRdb has only the in-frame clones, and not every one. The data show approximately 150,000 clones, about nine tenths seen once. This sample comprised blood, obtained from a patient whose treatment included radiotherapy and nephrectomy. Receptors were obtained from a woman aged 65 to 85 with renal cell carcinoma. Both conserved end residues are part of each CDR3. Each record gives: V gene, D gene, J gene, CDR3 protein. A D gene is named only where the DNA matches it firmly.

v_gene: TRBV27
d_gene: TRBD1
j_gene: TRBJ1-3
CDR3aa: CASSLSPTGVGNTIYF

v_gene: TRBV7-6
d_gene: TRBD2
j_gene: TRBJ2-2
CDR3aa: CASSWKVAGGPTGPGELFF

v_gene: TRBV6-5
d_gene: TRBD1
j_gene: TRBJ2-1
CDR3aa: CASSYGRTGYNEQFF

v_gene: TRBV2
d_gene: -
j_gene: TRBJ1-5
CDR3aa: CASSDTNQPQHF

v_gene: TRBV6-5
d_gene: TRBD2
j_gene: TRBJ2-2
CDR3aa: CASSYVGLAPGELFF

v_gene: TRBV19
d_gene: -
j_gene: TRBJ2-1
CDR3aa: CATGATYNEQFF

v_gene: TRBV4-2
d_gene: -
j_gene: TRBJ1-4
CDR3aa: CASSQDGGTDNEKLFF

v_gene: TRBV27
d_gene: -
j_gene: TRBJ2-3
CDR3aa: CASSPWAGTTDTQYF

v_gene: TRBV7-2
d_gene: -
j_gene: TRBJ1-2
CDR3aa: CASSLMADYGYTF

v_gene: TRBV30
d_gene: -
j_gene: TRBJ2-7
CDR3aa: CAWNAQDNSYEQYF

v_gene: TRBV6-5
d_gene: TRBD2
j_gene: TRBJ2-5
CDR3aa: CASSSWTSGGAETQYF

v_gene: TRBV6-1
d_gene: -
j_gene: TRBJ2-3
CDR3aa: CASSEETGEGDTQYF

v_gene: TRBV7-9
d_gene: -
j_gene: TRBJ1-2
CDR3aa: CASSLSGGLPNGYTF

v_gene: TRBV7-2
d_gene: -
j_gene: TRBJ2-7
CDR3aa: CASSPSYEQYF

v_gene: TRBV13
d_gene: -
j_gene: TRBJ2-7
CDR3aa: CASSLGPSREQYF

v_gene: TRBV29-1
d_gene: -
j_gene: TRBJ2-1
CDR3aa: CSVEGPSGTDKSYNEQFF